The clone carrying this TCR beta chain has a handful of counts. What it binds is not known. PCR involved 60 Vbeta and 13 Jbeta primers. The method was immunoSEQ multiplex PCR; TCRdb's version includes in-frame clones alone and lacks a portion of them. The sample has 170,000 or so clones, about 80% seen once. Trimming pared 3 bases from V and 6 bases from J, leaving 14 bases between. Germline V lookup: CDR1 SGHVS, CDR2 FQNEAQ. The CDR3 has 14 amino acids. The data stem from a study of cytomegalovirus exposure and HLA in healthy donors. Whole-study results and caveats: An analysis that was carried out later associated 16,951 TCR beta sequences with HLA alleles at 0.05 false discovery rate.

The gene calls are TRBV7-8 and TRBJ1-2; no definite D call. The sequencing sample was made of PBMCs. This TCR was sampled from a man aged 25 to 40 in good health and CMV-seropositive. The CDR3 here is CASSFRTASDGYTF. For the CDR3, the DNA is TGTGCCAGCAGCTTCCGGACTGCCTCCGATGGCTACACCTTC.